The entry that follows covers one TCR beta chain sequence. Its antigen is still unknown. Sampling of blood occurred at baseline, cycle 4 day 1, and cycle 7 day 1. The sample is drawn from a study of OX40 agonist ivuxolimab in advanced cancers. Points from the study as a whole: Clonal expansion from baseline to week 6 occurred in both CD4+ and CD8+ T cells.

The length of the CDR3 is 15 residues. V lost 2 bases and J 2 bases, leaving 12 bases between the germline ends. Germline V lookup: CDR1 MDHEN, CDR2 SYDVKM. Sequencing used immunoSEQ multiplex PCR; TCRdb keeps in-frame clones, though not all of them. The table shows 20,000 to 25,000 clones, with 86% occurring only once. V gene TRBV28 combines with J gene TRBJ2-5; D ambiguous. Sequencing was performed on CD4+ or CD8+ T cells sorted from blood, taken in a trial of the OX40 agonist ivuxolimab. The receptor was derived from an adult with an advanced solid tumor such as melanoma, head and neck, liver or kidney cancer. The CDR3 sequence: CASSLPRLEQETQYF. The CDR3, as DNA: TGTGCCAGCAGTTTACCCCGACTCGAACAAGAGACCCAGTACTTC.